This is a list of T cell receptor beta chains from one sample in a study of cytomegalovirus exposure and HLA in healthy donors. Assay: immunoSEQ multiplex PCR; the TCRdb copy retains only in-frame clones and omits some. Of roughly 100,000 clones in the sample, about three quarters were seen once. The sample consisted of PBMCs. The receptors derive from a middle-aged woman in good health and CMV-seropositive. Both conserved end residues are part of each CDR3. The D gene is left open where the match is weak. Size values are once, few and many counts, or a class for expanded clones, and some rows have none.

19	NA	TRBD2	TRBJ2-2	TRBV11-3	CASRARASGSYFDTGELFF	TGTGCCAGCAGGGCACGGGCTAGCGGGAGTTATTTCGACACCGGGGAGCTGTTTTTT
14	once	TRBD1	TRBJ2-5	TRBV5-1	CASRTQGAGETQYF	TGCGCCAGCAGAACACAGGGGGCTGGAGAGACCCAGTACTTC
15	few	NA	TRBJ1-1	TRBV19	CASSIGWGEGTEAFF	TGTGCCAGTAGTATAGGATGGGGCGAAGGCACTGAAGCTTTCTTT
13	NA	NA	TRBJ1-4	TRBV2	CASKDRTNEKLFF	TGTGCCAGCAAAGACAGGACAAATGAAAAACTGTTTTTT
12	NA	NA	TRBJ2-3	TRBV5-4	CASSPETNTQYF	TGTGCCAGCAGCCCCGAAACTAATACGCAGTATTTT
16	NA	NA	TRBJ2-7	TRBV6-5	CASSSSSGTLEYEQYF	TGTGCCAGCAGTTCCAGCTCGGGAACCTTAGAATACGAGCAGTACTTC
17	once	TRBD2	TRBJ2-3	TRBV18	CASSPPESGGATDTQYF	TGTGCCAGCTCACCACCAGAGTCCGGGGGGGCGACAGATACGCAGTATTTT
13	NA	TRBD1	TRBJ1-5	TRBV28	CASTARGQDPQHF	TGTGCCAGCACCGCCCGGGGACAGGATCCCCAGCATTTT
15	NA	NA	TRBJ1-2	TRBV7-9	CASSLESRENYGYTF	TGTGCCAGCAGCTTAGAGTCAAGGGAGAACTATGGCTACACCTTC
15	NA	TRBD2	TRBJ2-3	TRBV5-1	CASSYIAGVGDTQYF	TGCGCCAGCAGCTATATAGCGGGAGTAGGAGATACGCAGTATTTT
16	NA	TRBD1	TRBJ1-3	TRBV5-1	CASSLDGDRAGNAIYF	TGCGCCAGCAGCCTGGACGGGGACAGGGCTGGAAACGCCATATATTTT
15	NA	TRBD1	TRBJ1-2	TRBV5-1	CASSPRDRHYQGYTF	TGCGCCAGCAGCCCCCGGGACAGACATTATCAGGGCTACACCTTC
16	NA	TRBD1	TRBJ1-4	TRBV14	CASSQDVRGLHEKLFF	TGTGCCAGCAGCCAAGATGTCAGGGGGCTGCATGAAAAACTGTTTTTT
17	NA	NA	TRBJ1-2	TRBV11-2	CASSLVRGVSRNYGYTF	TGTGCCAGCAGCTTAGTTCGGGGAGTGAGCCGTAACTATGGCTACACCTTC
14	NA	TRBD2	TRBJ2-1	TRBV7-9	CASSWSGGAYEQFF	TGTGCCAGCAGCTGGAGCGGGGGGGCGTATGAGCAGTTCTTC
16	few	NA	TRBJ1-3	TRBV9	CASSRRGDSTGNTIYF	TGTGCCAGCAGCAGACGCGGGGATAGTACCGGAAACACCATATATTTT